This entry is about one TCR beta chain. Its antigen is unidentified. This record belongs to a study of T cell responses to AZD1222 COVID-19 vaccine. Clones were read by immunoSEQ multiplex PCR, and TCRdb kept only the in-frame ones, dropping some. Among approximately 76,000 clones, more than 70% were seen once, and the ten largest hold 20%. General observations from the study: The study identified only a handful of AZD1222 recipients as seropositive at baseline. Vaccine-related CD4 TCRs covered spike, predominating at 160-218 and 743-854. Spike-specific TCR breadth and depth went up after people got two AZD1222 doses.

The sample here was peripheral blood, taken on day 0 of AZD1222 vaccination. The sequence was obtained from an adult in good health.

CDR3: CSASNKGQGARSYTGELFF. The DNA of the CDR3 is TGCAGTGCTAGTAATAAAGGACAGGGGGCGCGATCATACACCGGGGAGCTGTTTTTT. This rearrangement joins TRBV20-1 to TRBJ2-2; TRBD1 aligns across 11 bases. The CDR3 is 19 amino acids. Germline V CDR1 and CDR2: DFQATT, SNEGSKA (reference sequence). With 3 bases clipped from V and 3 bases from J, the junction kept 15 bases outside the gene matches.